This passage covers 11 T cell receptor beta chains from one sample sequenced in a study of blood T cell repertoires in COVID-19. The method was immunoSEQ multiplex PCR; TCRdb's version includes in-frame clones alone and lacks a portion of them. The table has roughly 320,000 clones, 85% to 90% seen once. The sequencing input was peripheral blood. These receptors were obtained from a woman under 40 with COVID-19, enrolled during active disease.

The rearrangement links TRBV19 to TRBJ2-1; TRBD1 might be the D (5 bases). This CDR3 comprises 14 residues. Trimming cost V 3 bases and J 4 bases, with 10 bases left between them. CDR1 LNHDA and CDR2 SQIVND come from the germline V gene (reference sequence). This CDR3 is CASSMRQTYNEQFF. CDR3 DNA sequence: TGTGCCAGTAGTATGCGACAGACTTACAATGAGCAGTTCTTC.

V and J are TRBV19 and TRBJ2-3, with a possible D match to TRBD1 (6 bases). This CDR3 is 15 amino acids long. V shed 3 bases and J shed 11 bases, with 21 bases lying between them. Germline-derived CDR1 and CDR2 are LNHDA and SQIVND (reference sequence). The CDR3 loop reads CASSMGALGGYGQYF. The CDR3 nucleotides are TGTGCCAGTAGTATGGGGGCGCTGGGTGGGTATGGGCAGTATTTT.

The chain links TRBV6-2 or TRBV6-3 to TRBJ2-7; perhaps TRBD2 as D (5 bases). Trimming took 7 bases from V and 0 from J, leaving 10 bases between them. The germline V gene encodes CDR1 MNHEY and CDR2 SVGEGT. The CDR3 consists of 13 residues. Written as DNA, the CDR3 is TGTGCCAGCACCCCCGGGGTCTCCTACGAGCAGTACTTC. Translating it yields CASTPGVSYEQYF.

The genes are TRBV30 and TRBJ1-4; D is perhaps TRBD1 (5 bases). V lost 2 bases, J lost 2 bases, and 15 bases lay in between. CDR3 length: 16 amino acids. Germline values: CDR1 GTSNPN, CDR2 SVGIG (reference sequence). CDR3 protein: CAWSLPKGRTNEKLFF. CDR3 sequence (DNA): TGTGCCTGGAGTTTACCAAAGGGGCGCACTAATGAAAAACTGTTTTTT. Complete variable domain (other parts from reference TRBV30 and TRBJ1-4): SQTIHQWPATLVQPVGSPLSLECTVEGTSNPNLYWYRQAAGRGLQLLFYSVGIGQISSEVPQNLSASRPQDRQFILSSKKLLLSDSGFYLCAWSLPKGRTNEKLFFGSGTQLSVL.

The V call is TRBV12-5, the J call TRBJ2-1; 7 bases agree with TRBD2. The germline CDR1 and CDR2 sequences are LGHNT and FRNRAP. This CDR3 contains 17 residues. V shed 3 bases and J 5 bases; nucleotides not matched to a gene: 13. CDR3 amino acids: CASGLPRTSLAHNEQFF. The CDR3 coding sequence is TGTGCTAGTGGTTTACCGAGGACTAGTCTTGCCCACAATGAGCAGTTCTTC.

The table lists this clone with a few counts. The chain is built from TRBV3-1 (or the pseudogene TRBV3-2) and TRBJ1-2, with D unresolved. V was clipped by 4 bases and J by 0 bases, with 18 bases between them. The germline V gene has CDR1 LGHDT and CDR2 YNNKEL (reference sequence). This CDR3 spans 17 amino acids. The CDR3 region is CASSLRGSSSANYGYTF. The CDR3 DNA reads TGTGCCAGCAGCCTAAGAGGGTCATCCTCCGCTAACTATGGCTACACCTTC.

The chain combines TRBV7-9 with TRBJ2-6; D unresolved. The germline V gene has CDR1 SEHNR and CDR2 FQNEAQ (reference sequence). The CDR3 is made up of 16 amino acids. Trimming stripped 3 bases from V and 0 bases from J, with 9 bases between. Written as DNA, the CDR3 is TGTGCCAGCAGCTTTTTTCGAGGCTCTGGGGCCAACGTCCTGACTTTC. Amino acids: CASSFFRGSGANVLTF.

The CDR3 DNA reads as TGTGCCAGCAGGTCTTCCGGGACAGCGACTGGGTATGGCTACACCTTC. Translating it yields CASRSSGTATGYGYTF. J is TRBJ1-2 and V is TRBV7-9, with 7 bases fitting TRBD1. Germline V gene sequence: CDR1 SEHNR, CDR2 FQNEAQ (reference sequence). There are 16 residues in the CDR3. V was pared by 6 bases and J by 5 bases, with 15 bases of the junction left unmatched.

This chain uses TRBV5-1 with TRBJ2-2, with a possible D match to TRBD1 (5 bases). The V end lost 0 bases, the J end lost 6 bases, and 9 bases lay between the germline ends. This CDR3 has 14 residues. The V gene's germline CDR1 is SGHRS and CDR2 YFSETQ. The CDR3 DNA reads TGCGCCAGCAGCTTGGGTTCAGGGTCCGGGGAGCTGTTTTTT. Amino acids: CASSLGSGSGELFF.

The rearrangement joins TRBV18 to TRBJ1-1; unclear D gene. This CDR3 has 12 amino acids. Trimming shortened V by 1 base and J by 4 bases, and 4 bases separated the two germline ends. Germline V CDR1 and CDR2: KGHSH, LQKENI. CDR3 sequence reads: CASSPLLTEAFF. The CDR3 DNA reads as TGTGCCAGCTCACCACTACTCACTGAAGCTTTCTTT.

V usage is TRBV10-3 and J usage is TRBJ2-3; weak D call: TRBD1 (7 bases). The CDR3 covers 15 residues. V was cut by 6 bases and J by 4 bases, with 17 bases left in between. Germline V CDR1 and CDR2: ENHRY, SYGVKD. CDR3 amino acids: CAISDGQGGSDTQYF. CDR3 DNA: TGTGCCATCAGCGACGGCCAGGGGGGATCAGATACGCAGTATTTT.